This TCR beta chain was profiled in a study of breast tumors, draining lymph nodes, adjacent tissues. There are many counts of this clonotype. Its antigen remains unidentified. In TCRdb, the multiplex PCR reads were re-called with MiXCR into one record per CDR3 protein. The sample shows around 140,000 distinct CDR3 sequences, about 30% of them seen only once. The lymph nodes were axillary draining lymph nodes from breast cancer patients. Germline CDR1 reads LGHDT; CDR2 reads YNNKEL (reference sequence). CDR3 length: 14 residues. The V end lost 4 bases, the J end lost 2 bases, and 11 bases lay between the germline ends. Whole-study findings and limits: Most tumor T cells seemingly derive from lymph node, then expand in tumor.

The source is a female donor with breast cancer. Some clones in this sample may be carry-over from other donors' samples. Sequencing was carried out using axillary lymph node tissue. The genes are TRBV3-1 and TRBJ1-2; D gene ambiguous. Written as DNA, the CDR3 is TGTGCCAGCAGCCCCAGGCAGGCGAACTATGGCTACACCTTC. This encodes CASSPRQANYGYTF.